The clone carrying this TCR beta chain came up once. TCRdb's table, derived via immunoSEQ multiplex PCR, lists solely in-frame clones and lacks some. This table holds 25,000 to 30,000 clones, 89% found once. CDR1 is MGHRA, CDR2 YSYEKL, per germline. Trimming took off 0 bases at V and 3 bases at J, with 12 bases between the two ends. This CDR3 is built from 16 residues. The data originate from a study of T cell changes during pregnancy in multiple sclerosis. The chain links TRBV4-1 to TRBJ1-3; D possibly corresponds to TRBD1 (5 bases). The specimen comprised CD4+ T cells from peripheral blood mononuclear cells, sampled in the second trimester of pregnancy. The clonotype originates from a female donor with multiple sclerosis, enrolled in a pregnancy study. CDR3 residues: CASSQEGSGYGNTIYF. CDR3 bases: TGCGCCAGCAGCCAAGAAGGGTCAGGGTATGGAAACACCATATATTTT.